These 14 T cell receptor beta chains originate from one sample sequenced in a study of cytotoxic CD8 clonotypes in ibrutinib-treated CLL. Produced via immunoSEQ multiplex PCR; TCRdb's table is partial and in-frame only. The sample includes some 140,000 clones, approximately 89% seen only once; the top ten take about a tenth. The sequencing used PBMCs, collected after 12 months of ibrutinib treatment. The receptors originated from a human donor with chronic lymphocytic leukemia.

The chain uses TRBV7-9 and TRBJ1-4, with 7 bases matching TRBD1. V shed 4 bases and J 7 bases; nucleotides not matched to a gene: 9. Germline V gene lookup returns CDR1 SEHNR and CDR2 FQNEAQ (reference sequence). The CDR3 has 15 residues. The CDR3 loop is CASSYTGDGGEKLFF. The DNA of the CDR3 is TGTGCCAGCAGCTATACAGGGGATGGGGGTGAAAAACTGTTTTTT.

The rearrangement uses TRBV28 and TRBJ1-5; D is unresolved. Trimming pared 4 bases from V and 5 bases from J, leaving 15 bases between. The CDR3 contains 15 residues. CDR1 is MDHEN, CDR2 SYDVKM, per germline. The CDR3 sequence is CASSSPFLRDQPQHF. In nucleotides, the CDR3 is TGTGCCAGCAGTTCCCCCTTCTTGCGGGATCAGCCCCAGCATTTT.

This sequence joins TRBV7-2 and TRBJ1-3; no definite D call. Trimming took off 2 bases at V and 0 bases at J, with 8 bases between the two ends. Germline CDR1 and CDR2: SGHTA and FQGNSA. CDR3 length: 15 residues. The DNA for the CDR3 is TGTGCCAGCAGCTTAAGGTCCGACTCTGGAAACACCATATATTTT. It specifies CASSLRSDSGNTIYF. The full variable domain, its missing parts supplied by reference TRBV7-2 and TRBJ1-3, is GAGVSQSPSNKVTEKGKDVELRCDPISGHTALYWYRQSLGQGLEFLIYFQGNSAPDKSGLPSDRFSAERTGGSVSTLTIQRTQQEDSAVYLCASSLRSDSGNTIYFGEGSWLTVV.

The V and J genes are TRBV10-3 and TRBJ1-1, with D possibly matching TRBD1 (5 bases). Deletions cut 4 bases from V and 12 bases from J, with 21 bases between. Germline V gene data show CDR1 as ENHRY and CDR2 as SYGVKD. The CDR3 totals 14 residues. The CDR3 spells CAISATTMKGKSFF. The CDR3 DNA reads as TGTGCCATCAGTGCGACCACCATGAAGGGGAAATCTTTCTTT.

V usage is TRBV19 and J usage is TRBJ2-7; no definite D call. Trimming took 5 bases from V and 3 from J, leaving 8 bases between them. Germline values: CDR1 LNHDA, CDR2 SQIVND (reference sequence). This CDR3 comprises 12 residues. The CDR3 nucleotides are TGTGCCAGTAGTGAGGAAGGCTACGAGCAGTACTTC. Translated: CASSEEGYEQYF.

The chain's CDR3 is CASSPDLGLAGVNEQYF. As DNA, the CDR3 is TGTGCCAGCTCACCAGACTTGGGACTAGCGGGAGTGAACGAGCAGTACTTC. The rearrangement links TRBV18 to TRBJ2-7; 14 bases match TRBD2. The CDR3 loop spans 17 amino acids. The V gene end was trimmed by 2 bases and the J gene end by 5 bases; junction bases not matched to a gene: 8. The germline V gene has CDR1 KGHSH and CDR2 LQKENI.

CDR3 loop: CASSEPLGLAGVETQYF. DNA for the CDR3: TGTGCCAGCAGTGAACCCCTCGGCCTAGCGGGAGTAGAGACCCAGTACTTC. The chain is built from TRBV25-1 and TRBJ2-5; 10 positions match TRBD2. The CDR3 runs to 17 residues. Germline V gene data show CDR1 as MGHDK and CDR2 as SYGVNS. The V gene end was trimmed by 2 bases and the J gene end by 4 bases; junction bases not matched to a gene: 10.

DNA of the CDR3: TGTGCCAGCAGCTTACACCGCTCCTCTAGCGTCTCCTACAATGAGCAGTTCTTC. As protein: CASSLHRSSSVSYNEQFF. This chain links TRBV7-2 with TRBJ2-1, with D tentatively TRBD2 (6 bases). In germline, CDR1 is SGHTA, CDR2 FQGNSA. V was trimmed by 2 bases and J by 0 bases, leaving 17 bases between them. The CDR3 runs 18 residues.

This rearrangement joins TRBV9 to TRBJ1-1, with 8 bases aligning to TRBD1. The germline V gene has CDR1 SGDLS and CDR2 YYNGEE. The length of the CDR3 is 13 residues. V shed 0 bases and J 5 bases; nucleotides not matched to a gene: 0. CDR3 protein: CASSVDRGTEAFF. Here the CDR3 DNA reads TGTGCCAGCAGCGTAGACAGGGGGACTGAAGCTTTCTTT. The full variable domain, completed using reference TRBV9 and TRBJ1-1, is DSGVTQTPKHLITATGQRVTLRCSPRSGDLSVYWYQQSLDQGLQFLIQYYNGEERAKGNILERFSAQQFPDLHSELNLSSLELGDSALYFCASSVDRGTEAFFGQGTRLTVV.

This chain connects TRBV30 to TRBJ1-1; no definite D call. Trimming stripped 8 bases from V and 7 bases from J, with 11 bases between. This CDR3 has 10 amino acids. Germline V gene data show CDR1 as GTSNPN and CDR2 as SVGIG (reference sequence). CDR3 in DNA: TGTGCCAGCGGGAGACTTGAAGCTTTCTTT. Translated, it gives CASGRLEAFF.

This clone was picked up one time. V gene TRBV5-4 combines with J gene TRBJ2-1; D is undetermined. Germline V gives CDR1 SGHNT, CDR2 YYREEE (reference sequence). V lost 4 bases, J lost 4 bases, and 12 bases lay in between. The CDR3 extends over 14 amino acids. In nucleotides, the CDR3 is TGTGCCAGCAGCCCAGCTATTCCATACAATGAGCAGTTCTTC. Its translation is CASSPAIPYNEQFF.

The chain uses TRBV23-1 and TRBJ1-1; no reliable D call. TRBV23-1 is marked as an open reading frame, function uncertain. The CDR3 is made up of 14 amino acids. The V and J ends lost 7 bases and 5 bases respectively, with 17 bases between them. The CDR3 nucleotides read TGCGCCAGCAATCCAGATTATTCGGGGACTGAAGCTTTCTTT. Residues: CASNPDYSGTEAFF.

This clone appeared a single time. This chain uses TRBV18 with TRBJ2-3, with 9 nucleotides matching TRBD1. Unmatched junction bases numbered 7, after V lost 4 bases and J lost 2 bases. The CDR3 totals 16 residues. CDR1 is KGHSH, CDR2 LQKENI, per germline. The CDR3 nucleotides read TGTGCCAGCTCACAACTCGGGACAGGGAACACAGATACGCAGTATTTT. It translates to CASSQLGTGNTDTQYF.

The CDR3 sequence: CASSHPGQGTETQYF. For the CDR3, the DNA is TGTGCCAGCAGTCATCCGGGACAGGGGACCGAGACCCAGTACTTC. The chain employs TRBV7-9 and TRBJ2-5, with 10 bases aligning to TRBD1. Germline loops: CDR1 SEHNR, CDR2 FQNEAQ (reference sequence). V was clipped by 6 bases and J by 5 bases; unmatched bases: 9. The CDR3 covers 15 residues.